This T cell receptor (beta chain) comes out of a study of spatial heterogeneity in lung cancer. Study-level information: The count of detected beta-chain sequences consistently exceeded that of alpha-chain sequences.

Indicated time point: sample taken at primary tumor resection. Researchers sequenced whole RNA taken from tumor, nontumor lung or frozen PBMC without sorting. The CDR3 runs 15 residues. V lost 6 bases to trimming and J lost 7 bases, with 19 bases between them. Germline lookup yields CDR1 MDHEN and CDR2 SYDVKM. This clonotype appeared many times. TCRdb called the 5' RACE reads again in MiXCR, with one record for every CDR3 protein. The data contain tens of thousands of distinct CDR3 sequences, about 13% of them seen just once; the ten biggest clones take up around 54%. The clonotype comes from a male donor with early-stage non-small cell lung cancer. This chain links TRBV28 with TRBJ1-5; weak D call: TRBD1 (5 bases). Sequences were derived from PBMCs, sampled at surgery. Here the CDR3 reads CASRRSRGKSQPQHF. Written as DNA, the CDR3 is TGTGCCAGCAGGCGGAGCCGGGGCAAGAGCCAGCCCCAGCATTTT.